This T cell receptor (beta chain) derives from a study of Ad26.COV2.S vaccination and SARS-CoV-2 variants (dated by TCRdb to the early 2020s). For the wider study: Vaccine-arm donors came from COV1001, a multicentre, randomized, double-blind, placebo-controlled phase I-IIa trial of Ad26.COV2.S in healthy adults. Ad26.COV2.S was given intramuscularly at 5x10^10 or 1x10^11 viral particles, as a single shot or as two shots 56 days apart. Sequencing of the TCRbeta repertoire served to evaluate the specificity and breadth of SARS-CoV-2-reactive T cell receptors following Ad26.COV2.S vaccination. The TCR-sequenced set comprised around 30 samples: some 19 Ad26.COV2.S vaccine recipients, 5 placebo recipients and 8 SARS-CoV-2 convalescent individuals. Trial participants were randomized into five groups of five: low-dose or high-dose Ad26.COV2.S given once or twice, or placebo on both occasions. Throughout the experiments and outcome assessment, investigators stayed blinded to trial group allocation.

The immunoSEQ Assay was used to sequence TCRbeta CDR3 regions. After extraction, genomic DNA underwent amplification by bias-controlled multiplex PCR, followed by high-throughput sequencing. The authors' pipeline ran thus. To quantify the absolute abundance of every unique TCRbeta CDR3 region, sequences were collapsed and filtered. T cell fraction was estimated by normalizing TCRbeta template counts to usable DNA, which was measured by amplifying reference genes present in all nucleated cells. Repertoire TCRs were annotated as SARS-CoV-2-specific by exact matching of V gene, CDR3 amino acid sequence and J gene to a known reactive TCR set. The reference SARS-CoV-2 TCR set came from MIRA and was filtered for enrichment in COVID-19-positive ImmuneCODE repertoires, removing public or cross-reactive TCRs. Using the MIRA antigens, annotated TCRs were further analysed by specific ORF or by position within an ORF. Depth was the summed frequency of annotated unique rearrangements, while breadth was defined as annotated unique rearrangements over total unique productive rearrangements. TCR breadth was compared between groups using two-sided Wilcoxon rank-sum tests. The table was pulled from immuneACCESS by TCRdb, which kept in-frame rearrangements only. Such tables lose some clones; where checked, under half of the loss comes from unresolved V genes, and the rest has no known cause. D and trimming were read from the DNA, whereas the V and J calls and clone size are those reported in that table. The table for this sample lists 300,000 to 400,000 clones; 70% to 90% of them were counted only once. The top ten clones comprise 3% to 4% of the sample.

What the authors observed across the whole study: The study lacked the statistical power to compare responses across vaccine doses or regimens. Higher spike-specific TCR breadth was observed in Ad26.COV2.S recipients than in placebo recipients (P = 0.0014). According to the authors, total T cell responses may have been underestimated by the TCR breadth and depth analyses. After vaccination, substantial breadth of spike-specific CD8+ and CD4+ T cell responses was reported. Vaccine and placebo recipients had comparable non-spike TCR breadth, which fits with the vaccine containing only spike.

What the treatment or condition label conveys for this sample: about 20 received Ad26.COV2.S at low or high dose, single or two shots; 5 received placebo; per-sample allocation not given. For vaccine and placebo recipients, the sequenced repertoires came from samples collected on day 63 after the first injection. Cohort 1b enrolled about 25 adults aged 18-55 years at a single site in Boston, USA, between 29 July and 7 August 2020. Ad26.COV2.S consisted of a replication-incompetent adenovirus type 26 vector by which a prefusion-stabilized SARS-CoV-2 spike protein from the original Wuhan strain was expressed. For this clone: Its target antigen remains unknown. No base qualities exist here, and no much larger clone lies one base off it.

This TCR was recovered from a person aged 18-65 years who received the Ad26.COV2.S COVID-19 vaccine or a placebo. Sequenced here: peripheral blood, sampled in a trial of Ad26.COV2.S vaccine versus placebo.

Here is the DNA: TGTGCCAGCAGTTACTCGTCGGCAGGTCCCACCGGGGAGCTGTTTTTT. This gives the protein CASSYSSAGPTGELFF. Recombination connected TRBV6-5 to TRBJ2-2; no D gene can be assigned with confidence. From the cysteine through the phenylalanine, the CDR3 covers 16 amino acids. The entry retains the CDR3 DNA only, 48 bases that are in frame from base 1. CDR1 and CDR2 (MNHEY, SVGAGI) derive from the germline V gene. V loses 0 bases, J loses 4 bases, and the germline ends lie 12 bases apart.